Each of the 9 T cell receptor beta chains below was sequenced from the same sample in a study of HIV-infected patients and healthy controls. Alpha and beta constant-region primers primed reverse transcription of about 0.5 ug RNA. Separate chain-specific third strand synthesis with multiplexing indices produced the alpha and beta libraries. MiXCR was run by TCRdb on the 5' RACE reads, yielding one entry per CDR3 protein. The sample gives some 9,900 distinct CDR3 sequences, 5.2% of which show up once; 13% to 15% is in the top ten. All unsorted peripheral T cells were captured because whole blood was used without fractionation. This sample comprised blood, obtained before antiretroviral therapy. Source of these receptors: an adult with HIV infection.

The V gene is TRBV27, the J gene TRBJ2-1; 9 bases are a match to TRBD2. The V gene end was trimmed by 5 bases and the J gene end by 4 bases; junction bases not matched to a gene: 9. The CDR3 has 16 residues. Germline V gives CDR1 MNHEY, CDR2 SMNVEV (reference sequence). CDR3 sequence: CASSPVAGAGYNEQFF. The CDR3 DNA is TGTGCCAGCAGTCCGGTAGCGGGAGCCGGGTACAATGAGCAGTTCTTC.

This clonotype occurred many times. The chain links TRBV2 to TRBJ2-7; 7 bases line up with TRBD2. With V trimmed by 2 bases and J by 6 bases, 7 bases remained unmatched. This CDR3 is 14 amino acids long. Germline V gene sequence: CDR1 SNHLY, CDR2 FYNNEI. CDR3 bases: TGTGCCAGCAGTGAATGGGAGGGTCAAAGCGAGCAGTACTTC. It is translated as CASSEWEGQSEQYF.

This clonotype is medium-sized. The rearrangement joins TRBV7-2 to TRBJ2-5, with D unclear. Germline CDR1 SGHTA, CDR2 FQGNSA. Trimming shortened V by 4 bases and J by 4 bases, and 4 bases separated the two germline ends. The CDR3 extends over 11 amino acids. This chain's CDR3 is CASSYRETQYF. The CDR3 coding sequence is TGTGCCAGCAGCTACAGAGAGACCCAGTACTTC.

This clonotype is deemed medium-sized. The rearrangement links TRBV7-6 to TRBJ1-1; D is possibly TRBD1 (5 bases). Trimming stripped 4 bases from V and 4 bases from J, with 13 bases between. Germline CDR1 and CDR2: SGHVS and FNYEAQ. The CDR3 extends over 14 amino acids. CDR3 residues: CASSSTGLGTEAFF. Written as DNA, the CDR3 is TGTGCCAGCAGCTCAACAGGATTAGGCACTGAAGCTTTCTTT. The full variable domain, with the rest looked up from reference TRBV7-6 and TRBJ1-1, is GAGVSQSPRYKVTKRGQDVALRCDPISGHVSLYWYRQALGQGPEFLTYFNYEAQQDKSGLPNDRFSAERPEGSISTLTIQRTEQRDSAMYRCASSSTGLGTEAFFGQGTRLTVV.

By share, this clonotype ranks as medium-sized. The chain uses TRBV20-1 and TRBJ2-1; TRBD1 agrees at 7 bases. Trimming took 6 bases from V and 0 from J; bases not matched to a gene: 8. The CDR3 runs 15 residues. The germline gives CDR1 DFQATT, CDR2 SNEGSKA (reference sequence). The CDR3: CSATTDRDSYNEQFF. CDR3 nucleotide sequence: TGCAGTGCAACCACCGACAGGGACTCCTACAATGAGCAGTTCTTC.

This clonotype counts as medium-sized (0.01 to 0.1%). The chain uses TRBV28 and TRBJ1-4, with D unresolved. The germline gives CDR1 MDHEN, CDR2 SYDVKM. There are 12 residues in the CDR3. V was trimmed by 7 bases and J by 7 bases, leaving 10 bases between them. The CDR3 loop is CASNNRGEKLFF. DNA for the CDR3: TGTGCCAGCAACAACCGGGGTGAAAAACTGTTTTTT.

This clonotype ranks as medium-sized. This sequence joins TRBV7-9 and TRBJ1-6, with D unresolved. This CDR3 comprises 13 residues. The V end lost 7 bases, the J end lost 10 bases, and 14 bases lay between the germline ends. CDR1 is SEHNR, CDR2 FQNEAQ, per germline (reference sequence). CDR3 protein: CASMSGPRSPLHF. In nucleotides, the CDR3 is TGTGCCAGCATGTCAGGTCCCAGGTCACCCCTCCACTTT.

This clonotype was counted at least ten times. The chain recombines TRBV20-1 with TRBJ1-1; D gene uncertain. This CDR3 is 14 amino acids long. Deletions cut 3 bases from V and 6 bases from J, with 17 bases between. Germline-derived CDR1 and CDR2 are DFQATT and SNEGSKA (reference sequence). The CDR3 coding sequence is TGCAGTGCTAGCCCTTTTCCGGGTGGCTCTGAAGCTTTCTTT. It encodes CSASPFPGGSEAFF.

This clonotype was found many times. V usage is TRBV7-2 and J usage is TRBJ1-3, with 7 bases lining up with TRBD1. Germline V gene sequence: CDR1 SGHTA, CDR2 FQGNSA. CDR3 size: 15 residues. The trim removed 4 bases at V and 4 bases at J, leaving 7 bases unmatched. The CDR3 bases are TGTGCCAGCAGCTGGGGAGGGACAGCCGGAAACACCATATATTTT. Its translation: CASSWGGTAGNTIYF.